This T cell receptor beta chain comes out of a study of T cell responses to AZD1222 COVID-19 vaccine. This table comes from immunoSEQ multiplex PCR, and its TCRdb copy is limited to in-frame clones, with some not included. This sample has some 130,000 clones; over 85% occur once, and the top ten carry 1.1%. Trimming cost V 2 bases and J 3 bases, with 11 bases left between them. Germline V CDR1 and CDR2: SGHRS, YFSETQ. The CDR3 sequence is 14 residues long. Recipients boosted at about 4 weeks or about 12 weeks are pooled. The chain is built from TRBV5-1 and TRBJ2-5; possibly TRBD2 for D (5 bases). Sequenced material: peripheral blood, taken 28 days after the second AZD1222 dose. The receptor was isolated from an adult who received the AZD1222 COVID-19 vaccine. The CDR3 reads CASSFSGNEETQYF. CDR3 coding DNA: TGCGCCAGCAGCTTCTCGGGAAATGAAGAGACCCAGTACTTC.